A single sample gave rise to the 18 T cell receptor beta chains below, sequenced in a study of T cells in Graves' hyperthyroidism and ophthalmopathy (dated by TCRdb to the late 2010s). The receptor library was made with multiplex PCR. The data were produced on an Illumina HiSeq 2000. Amplification of TCR beta CDR3 regions was carried out from RNA transcripts. The TCR CDR3 was subjected to a first round of RT-PCR using the HTBI primer set and the Qiagen OneStep RT-PCR kit. TCRdb reprocessed the public reads (quality trimming at Q25 with fastp, clone calling with MiXCR) and kept in-frame beta chains. One record per CDR3 amino acid sequence lists the most common genes and DNA. The sample includes fewer than 650,000 distinct CDR3 sequences, with about 45% observed a single time. The ten biggest clones cover roughly 45% of the sample. Sequencing was done on a sample of peripheral blood or thyroid tissue (not recorded which). These receptors were obtained from an adult woman with Graves' disease, either hyperthyroidism or ophthalmopathy (not recorded which).

The chain joins TRBV19 to TRBJ2-7; TRBD1 is a possible D gene (5 bases). Trimming pared 5 bases from V and 2 bases from J, leaving 10 bases between. Looked up from germline, CDR1 is LNHDA and CDR2 is SQIVND (reference sequence). The CDR3 spans 13 residues. CDR3 DNA sequence: TGTGCCAGTAGTCCGACCAGGGCCTACGAGCAGTACTTC. It encodes CASSPTRAYEQYF.

V usage is TRBV6-5 and J usage is TRBJ1-2; 10 bases fit TRBD1. This CDR3 is 14 amino acids long. CDR1 is MNHEY and CDR2 is SVGAGI in the germline V gene. J was trimmed by 6 bases and V by 6 bases; bases with no gene match: 7. The DNA of the CDR3 is TGTGCCAGCAGCCCCCGACAGGGGGCCAATGGCTACACCTTC. As protein: CASSPRQGANGYTF.

V and J are TRBV5-1 and TRBJ1-2; unclear D gene. There are 14 residues in the CDR3. V gave up 2 bases and J gave up 1 base, with 9 bases separating them. CDR1 and CDR2 from the germline V gene are SGHRS and YFSETQ. As DNA, the CDR3 is TGCGCCAGCAGCTTAGCGGGTTATAACTATGGCTACACCTTC. Protein: CASSLAGYNYGYTF.

The genes are TRBV11-2 and TRBJ2-5; no firm D call. V was clipped by 2 bases and J by 2 bases, with 18 bases between them. This CDR3 has 17 residues. Per germline, CDR1 SGHAT and CDR2 FQNNGV. CDR3 sequence: CASSLRHVRTLQETQYF. In nucleotides, the CDR3 is TGTGCCAGCAGCTTACGGCATGTCAGGACGCTACAAGAGACCCAGTACTTC.

This clonotype was recorded many times. The chain uses TRBV4-2 and TRBJ2-7, with a weak D call TRBD2 (5 bases). Germline V gene data show CDR1 as LGHNA and CDR2 as YNFKEQ. The CDR3 is 14 amino acids. Trimming left V 4 bases short and J 4 bases short, with 14 bases between. The CDR3 nucleotides are TGTGCCAGCAGCCCCTCCGGGGTTGGGTACGAGCAGTACTTC. It encodes CASSPSGVGYEQYF.

This clonotype was observed many times. The chain has TRBV12-3 or TRBV12-4 and TRBJ1-1, with 7 bases matching TRBD1. The ends lost 1 base at V and 7 bases at J; junction bases unmatched: 3. This CDR3 has 13 residues. The CDR3 spells CASSLERQGEAFF. Written as DNA, the CDR3 is TGTGCCAGCAGTTTAGAACGACAGGGTGAAGCTTTCTTT.

The gene calls are TRBV7-9 and TRBJ2-7; TRBD2 matches 12 bases. The CDR3 spans 16 residues. V lost 6 bases to trimming and J lost 3 bases; unmatched junction nucleotides: 9. The germline V gene has CDR1 SEHNR and CDR2 FQNEAQ (reference sequence). CDR3 protein: CASSPTSGRFSYEQYF. As DNA, the CDR3 is TGTGCCAGCAGTCCGACTAGCGGGAGATTTAGCTACGAGCAGTACTTC.

This chain uses TRBV15 with TRBJ2-7; TRBD2 agrees at 13 bases. V lost 5 bases to trimming and J lost 5 bases; unmatched junction nucleotides: 18. CDR1 is LNHNV and CDR2 is YYDKDF in the germline V gene (reference sequence). This CDR3 has 19 residues. CDR3 loop: CATSGRVRTSGGAIHEQYF. The CDR3 DNA is TGTGCCACCAGCGGGAGAGTTCGGACTAGCGGGGGTGCAATCCACGAGCAGTACTTC. Combining the CDR3 with reference TRBV15 and TRBJ2-7 gives the whole variable domain DAMVIQNPRYQVTQFGKPVTLSCSQTLNHNVMYWYQQKSSQAPKLLFHYYDKDFNNEADTPDNFQSRRPNTSFCFLDIRSPGLGDTAMYLCATSGRVRTSGGAIHEQYFGPGTRLTVT.

This clonotype was seen ten or more times. The chain has TRBV2 and TRBJ2-7, with unresolved D. Trimming removed 0 bases from V and 12 bases from J, with 18 bases in between. CDR1 and CDR2 (germline): SNHLY, FYNNEI. The CDR3 has 14 residues. The CDR3 region is CASSEAQDAAERYF. CDR3 in DNA: TGTGCCAGCAGTGAAGCTCAGGACGCCGCCGAGAGGTACTTC. The whole variable domain, filled in from reference TRBV2 and TRBJ2-7, reads EPEVTQTPSHQVTQMGQEVILRCVPISNHLYFYWYRQILGQKVEFLVSFYNNEISEKSEIFDDQFSVERPDGSNFTLKIRSTKLEDSAMYFCASSEAQDAAERYFGPGTRLTVT.

This clonotype was observed a few times. This chain connects TRBV10-3 to TRBJ2-5; D not resolved. The CDR3 runs to 13 residues. V gave up 4 bases and J gave up 3 bases, with 9 bases separating them. Germline values: CDR1 ENHRY, CDR2 SYGVKD. This chain's CDR3 is CAISVSSEETQYF. CDR3 nucleotides: TGTGCCATCAGTGTATCCAGCGAAGAGACCCAGTACTTC.

Only a few counts were recorded for this clonotype. A much larger clone differs by one base, so this may be a read error. This chain links TRBV12-3 or TRBV12-4 with TRBJ1-2, with D uncertain. Deletions cut 5 bases from V and 7 bases from J, with 14 bases between. The CDR3 consists of 13 residues. The CDR3 loop is CASSREGRSGYTF. Written as DNA, the CDR3 is TGTGCCAGCAGTAGGGAGGGTCGTTCTGGCTACACCTTC.

A note on this clonotype: This may stem from a read error, because a much larger clone lies one nucleotide away. The chain links TRBV25-1 to TRBJ1-2, with TRBD1 as a possible D gene (6 bases). The germline V gene has CDR1 MGHDK and CDR2 SYGVNS. This CDR3 has 15 amino acids. V lost 4 bases to trimming and J lost 3 bases, with 15 bases between them. CDR3 sequence: CASSGDGGAHYGYTF. In DNA form, the CDR3 reads TGTGCCAGCAGTGGGGACGGGGGGGCTCACTATGGCTACACCTTC.

The J gene is TRBJ1-5, the V gene TRBV6-6; D might be TRBD1 (5 bases). The CDR3 is 13 residues long. Germline values: CDR1 MNHNY, CDR2 SVGAGI (reference sequence). The germline V and J ends were trimmed by 6 bases and 7 bases, with 13 bases remaining between them. CDR3 in amino acids: CASSFGGKQPQHF. As DNA, the CDR3 is TGTGCCAGCAGCTTCGGGGGTAAGCAGCCCCAGCATTTT.

As concerns this clonotype: It may be a read error: a sequence one base away is much more abundant. The genes are TRBV14 and TRBJ1-6; D gene ambiguous. The CDR3 contains 13 residues. CDR1 is SGHDN and CDR2 is FVKESK in the germline V gene. CDR3 nucleotide sequence: TGTGTCAGCCGGTCAGCGAATAATTCACCCCTCCACTTT. This encodes CVSRSANNSPLHF.

The chain uses TRBV20-1 and TRBJ2-5; 8 bases agree with TRBD1. This CDR3 region has 12 residues. Germline assignment: CDR1 DFQATT and CDR2 SNEGSKA (reference sequence). V shed 6 bases, J shed 4 bases, and the junction held 4 bases outside the gene matches. The CDR3 loop reads CSADRGPETQYF. The CDR3 DNA is TGCAGTGCCGACAGGGGACCAGAGACCCAGTACTTC.

The chain links TRBV20-1 to TRBJ2-2; D unclear. V lost 1 base to trimming and J lost 5 bases, with 5 bases between them. The germline gives CDR1 DFQATT, CDR2 SNEGSKA (reference sequence). The CDR3 has 12 amino acids. The CDR3 is CSARVQTGELFF. CDR3 DNA sequence: TGCAGTGCTAGAGTGCAGACCGGGGAGCTGTTTTTT.

This clonotype was picked up a small number of times. This chain uses TRBV20-1 with TRBJ2-5, with 10 bases aligning to TRBD2. Germline lookup yields CDR1 DFQATT and CDR2 SNEGSKA (reference sequence). This CDR3 contains 14 residues. J was trimmed by 5 bases and V by 4 bases; bases with no gene match: 7. The CDR3 protein is CSAKPGLASETQYF. The CDR3 DNA reads as TGCAGTGCTAAACCGGGACTAGCGTCTGAGACCCAGTACTTC.

The chain is built from TRBV19 and TRBJ1-1; D is unclear. Looked up from germline, CDR1 is LNHDA and CDR2 is SQIVND (reference sequence). V was trimmed by 3 bases and J by 3 bases, leaving 20 bases between them. CDR3 length equals 17 residues. The CDR3 DNA is TGTGCCAGTAGTATCGGGATACGGGTCACCGGGGACACTGAAGCTTTCTTT. This translates into CASSIGIRVTGDTEAFF. The full variable domain, rest sourced from reference TRBV19 and TRBJ1-1, is DGGITQSPKYLFRKEGQNVTLSCEQNLNHDAMYWYRQDPGQGLRLIYYSQIVNDFQKGDIAEGYSVSREKKESFPLTVTSAQKNPTAFYLCASSIGIRVTGDTEAFFGQGTRLTVV.